Listed here are 8 T cell receptor beta chains from one sample, sequenced in a study of shared clonotypes between healthy human individuals. Clones were read by immunoSEQ multiplex PCR, and TCRdb kept only the in-frame ones, dropping some. The repertoire holds about 1,500,000 clones, over 95% seen once, with over 1% in the top ten. Sequencing was carried out using naive CD4+ T cells sorted from blood. Subset denoted: CD45RA+ positively selected. Every receptor here comes from a man between 25 and 39 years old in good health.

This chain connects TRBV5-6 to TRBJ2-7, with D perhaps TRBD2 (5 bases). The CDR3 sequence is 14 residues long. The V gene's germline CDR1 is SGHDT and CDR2 YYEEEE. The germline V and J ends were trimmed by 5 bases and 2 bases, with 14 bases remaining between them. The CDR3 reads CASSSPAEAYEQYF. Here the CDR3 DNA reads TGTGCCAGCAGTTCCCCAGCGGAGGCCTACGAGCAGTACTTC.

The V gene is TRBV10-3, the J gene TRBJ2-7, with a possible D match to TRBD2 (5 bases). Germline CDR1 reads ENHRY; CDR2 reads SYGVKD. CDR3 length: 14 amino acids. Trimming removed 0 bases from V and 9 bases from J, with 15 bases in between. Here the CDR3 reads CAISESVEVRGQYF. The CDR3 nucleotides read TGTGCCATCAGTGAGTCGGTAGAGGTCCGGGGGCAGTACTTC.

This sequence joins TRBV10-3 and TRBJ2-1; 7 bases match TRBD2. CDR3 length equals 16 residues. The V gene end was trimmed by 3 bases and the J gene end by 3 bases; junction bases not matched to a gene: 8. The germline V gene encodes CDR1 ENHRY and CDR2 SYGVKD. CDR3 in amino acids: CAISDGGRGDYNEQFF. Here the CDR3 DNA reads TGTGCCATCAGTGATGGCGGGAGAGGAGACTACAATGAGCAGTTCTTC.

The rearrangement links TRBV19 to TRBJ2-2, with a tentative D call TRBD1 (6 bases). Germline-derived CDR1 and CDR2 are LNHDA and SQIVND (reference sequence). The CDR3 consists of 15 residues. V lost 7 bases to trimming and J lost 5 bases, with 17 bases between them. CDR3 in amino acids: CASMVNPGVTGELFF. In DNA form, the CDR3 reads TGTGCCAGTATGGTGAACCCAGGGGTGACCGGGGAGCTGTTTTTT. The whole variable domain, remainder taken from reference TRBV19 and TRBJ2-2, is DGGITQSPKYLFRKEGQNVTLSCEQNLNHDAMYWYRQDPGQGLRLIYYSQIVNDFQKGDIAEGYSVSREKKESFPLTVTSAQKNPTAFYLCASMVNPGVTGELFFGEGSRLTVL.

This sequence joins TRBV18 and TRBJ2-1; D gene ambiguous. V shed 5 bases and J shed 0 bases, with 14 bases lying between them. Per the germline V gene, CDR1 is KGHSH and CDR2 is LQKENI. The length of the CDR3 is 16 residues. CDR3 in amino acids: CASSAIELSSYNEQFF. CDR3 DNA sequence: TGTGCCAGCTCAGCTATTGAGCTGAGCTCCTACAATGAGCAGTTCTTC. Filled out from reference TRBV18 and TRBJ2-1, the complete variable domain reads NAGVMQNPRHLVRRRGQEARLRCSPMKGHSHVYWYRQLPEEGLKFMVYLQKENIIDESGMPKERFSAEFPKEGPSILRIQQVVRGDSAAYFCASSAIELSSYNEQFFGPGTRLTVL.

Points on this clone: In the same sample, other DNA sequences code for this CDR3. This chain uses TRBV5-5 with TRBJ2-5; the D is unclear. V lost 2 bases to trimming and J lost 4 bases, with 9 bases between them. CDR3 length: 13 amino acids. The germline V gene encodes CDR1 SGHKS and CDR2 YYEKEE (reference sequence). As DNA, the CDR3 is TGTGCCAGCAGCTTAGGTGCTGCAGAGACCCAGTACTTC. Protein: CASSLGAAETQYF.

The chain links TRBV29-1 to TRBJ2-5; D perhaps matches TRBD2 (5 bases). V gave up 0 bases and J gave up 0 bases, with 11 bases separating them. The germline V gene encodes CDR1 SQVTM and CDR2 ANQGSEA. The CDR3 is 15 amino acids. The CDR3 reads CSVEDDAGDQETQYF. The CDR3 bases are TGCAGCGTTGAAGATGATGCCGGGGACCAAGAGACCCAGTACTTC.

The chain employs TRBV7-3 and TRBJ2-1, with 13 bases lining up with TRBD2. The ends lost 4 bases at V and 0 bases at J; junction bases unmatched: 9. The length of the CDR3 is 19 residues. Germline CDR1 is SGHTA and CDR2 is FQGTGA. The chain's CDR3 is CASSYPKTSGRASYNEQFF. The CDR3 DNA follows: TGTGCCAGCAGCTACCCGAAAACTAGCGGGAGGGCCTCCTACAATGAGCAGTTCTTC.